The T cell receptor (beta chain) under discussion was sequenced for a study of blood T cell repertoires in COVID-19. Data came from immunoSEQ multiplex PCR; TCRdb stores just in-frame clones and leaves some out. Of approximately 300,000 clones in the sample, roughly 90% were seen once. This clone was recorded only once. One junction end disagrees with the germline gene, perhaps due to a read error. The germline V gene encodes CDR1 SSHAT and CDR2 FNYEAQ (reference sequence). This CDR3 is 15 amino acids long. This rearrangement joins TRBV7-7 to TRBJ2-5; 10 bases match TRBD1. Input material: PBMCs or T cells enriched from blood (not recorded which). This receptor was taken from a woman aged 30 to 39 who had recovered from COVID-19. CDR3 residues: CASSARDRGVETQYF. The CDR3, as DNA: TGTGCTAGCAGCGCAAGGGACAGGGGTGTGGAGACCCAGTACTTC.